This record looks at one T cell receptor beta chain sequence and its context. With V trimmed by 0 bases and J by 5 bases, 9 bases remained unmatched. Germline V lookup: CDR1 SGHVS, CDR2 FQNEAQ. This CDR3 region has 16 residues. The entry originates in a study of T cell changes during pregnancy in multiple sclerosis. Libraries were prepared by immunoSEQ multiplex PCR; TCRdb keeps only in-frame clonotypes and omits some of them. This repertoire shows approximately 130,000 clones, about 95% found once; its top ten account for more than 0.4%. This sequence originates from a female donor with multiple sclerosis, enrolled in a pregnancy study. This material consisted of peripheral blood, taken after pregnancy. V is TRBV7-8 and J is TRBJ2-5, with 7 bases lining up with TRBD1. In DNA form, the CDR3 reads TGTGCCAGCAGCTTAGCGAGGACAGGTTCTAAGGAGACCCAGTACTTC. It is translated as CASSLARTGSKETQYF.